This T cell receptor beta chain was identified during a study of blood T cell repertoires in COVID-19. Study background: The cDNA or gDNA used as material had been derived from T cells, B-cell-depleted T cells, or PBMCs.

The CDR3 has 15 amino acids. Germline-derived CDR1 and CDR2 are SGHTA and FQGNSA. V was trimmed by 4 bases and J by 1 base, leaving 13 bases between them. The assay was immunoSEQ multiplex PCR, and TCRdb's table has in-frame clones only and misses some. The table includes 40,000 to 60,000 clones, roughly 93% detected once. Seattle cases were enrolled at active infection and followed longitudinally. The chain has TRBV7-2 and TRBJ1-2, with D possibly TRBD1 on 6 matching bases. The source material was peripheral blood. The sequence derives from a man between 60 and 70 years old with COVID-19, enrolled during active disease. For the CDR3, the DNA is TGTGCCAGCAGCTCCCAAGGGGGGGTTAACTATGGCTACACCTTC. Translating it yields CASSSQGGVNYGYTF.